This T cell receptor beta chain derives from a study of patients and donors after allogeneic stem cell transplantation. One entry per CDR3 protein, called by TCRdb with MiXCR from the RT-PCR reads. Of over 350,000 distinct CDR3 sequences in the sample, roughly 16% were seen once. CDR1 KGHDR and CDR2 SFDVKD come from the germline V gene. The CDR3 is made up of 14 amino acids. V shed 2 bases, J shed 7 bases, and the junction held 5 bases outside the gene matches. The rearrangement uses TRBV24-1 and TRBJ1-1, with 8 bases identical to TRBD1. The specimen was blood, either unsorted or a sorted T cell fraction (not recorded which). The receptor was isolated from a human donor who was either an allogeneic HSCT recipient or a stem cell or donor lymphocyte infusion donor (not recorded which). It is not recorded whose cells these are; they may come from a transplant donor. CDR3 amino acids: CATSDSGTGNEAFF. Here the CDR3 DNA reads TGTGCCACCAGTGATTCCGGGACAGGAAATGAAGCTTTCTTT.